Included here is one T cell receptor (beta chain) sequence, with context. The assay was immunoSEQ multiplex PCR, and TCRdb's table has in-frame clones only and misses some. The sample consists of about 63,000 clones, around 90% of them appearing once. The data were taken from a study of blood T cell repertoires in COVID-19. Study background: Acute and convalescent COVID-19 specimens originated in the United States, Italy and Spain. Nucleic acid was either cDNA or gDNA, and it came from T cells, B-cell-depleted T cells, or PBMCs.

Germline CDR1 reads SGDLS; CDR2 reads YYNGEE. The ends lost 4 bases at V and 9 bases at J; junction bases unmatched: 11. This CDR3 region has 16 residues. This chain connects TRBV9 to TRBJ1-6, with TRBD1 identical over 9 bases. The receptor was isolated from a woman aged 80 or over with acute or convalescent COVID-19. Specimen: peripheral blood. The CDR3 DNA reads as TGTGCCAGCAGCCCCCAACAGGGGGCCGGCGGTTCACCCCTCCACTTT. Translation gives CASSPQQGAGGSPLHF. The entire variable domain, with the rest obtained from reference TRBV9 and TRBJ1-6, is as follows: DSGVTQTPKHLITATGQRVTLRCSPRSGDLSVYWYQQSLDQGLQFLIQYYNGEERAKGNILERFSAQQFPDLHSELNLSSLELGDSALYFCASSPQQGAGGSPLHFGNGTRLTVT.